This T cell receptor (beta chain) came from a study of control samples from healthy donors and cancer patients. This CDR3 is built from 16 residues. Deletions cut 2 bases from V and 0 bases from J, with 11 bases between. Looked up from germline, CDR1 is MNHNS and CDR2 is SASEGT. The table came from immunoSEQ multiplex PCR; TCRdb's copy has only in-frame clones and leaves some out. This table has 130,000 or so clones, about 89% appearing once. The source of this sequence is a man younger than 35 in good health. Sequenced: blood. The chain has TRBV6-1 and TRBJ2-1, with a weak D call TRBD1 (6 bases). The chain's CDR3 is CASSENTGPSYNEQFF. The CDR3 DNA follows: TGTGCCAGCAGTGAAAACACAGGGCCCTCCTACAATGAGCAGTTCTTC.